This T cell receptor beta chain was retrieved from a study of T cell responses to AZD1222 COVID-19 vaccine (dated by TCRdb to about 2021). About the investigation overall: Because spike-specific TCR depth and breadth did not differ between the two schedules, AZD1222 recipients who got a second dose at roughly 4 weeks were pooled with those who got a second dose at roughly 12 weeks. TCR sequencing was performed for roughly 240 trial participants, of whom around 210 were given two doses of AZD1222 and around 25 were given two doses of MenACWY control vaccine. Trial participants were enrolled by age into 18-55, 56-69 and 70-plus year subgroups, with about 150, 28 and 57 TCR-sequenced participants respectively.

The CDR3 regions of human TCRbeta chains were analyzed by immunosequencing. The authors processed their data as follows. Repertoire TCRs were matched against a reference library of SARS-CoV-2-specific TCRs generated with the MIRA antigen-specificity platform. Breadth was defined as the fraction of unique TCRs that were SARS-CoV-2-associated, and depth was defined as the fraction of total T cells that were SARS-CoV-2-associated. Using the MIRA data, each spike-specific TCR was assigned both to the spike region to which the TCR was reactive and to a CD4 or CD8 class. Log10-transformed breadth and depth values were compared by one-way ANOVA with Sidak's multiple comparisons tests. TCRdb took this table from immuneACCESS and kept in-frame rearrangements with V and J called. Such tables lack part of the clones; where checked against another copy, unresolved V genes explain under half of the gap, and the rest is unexplained. The V and J calls and clone size come from that table; D and trimming were worked out from the DNA. The table for this sample lists 100,000 to 150,000 clones; 85% to 90% of them were counted only once. Approximately 27% of the sample belongs to the ten largest clones.

What the work shows at the level of the full study, not this receptor alone: Conclusions about previously exposed vaccinees were limited because only six or seven AZD1222 recipients were SARS-CoV-2 seropositive at baseline. The whole spike protein was spanned by vaccine-associated CD4 TCRs, and dominant responses were seen in regions 160-218 and 743-854. After two AZD1222 doses, both the breadth and the depth of spike-specific TCRs were significantly higher than at day 0 and than in MenACWY recipients. Most participants were white British and females outnumbered males, and the authors suggested that clonal diversity may have been underestimated. Because no day 14 peak-response samples were available, the repertoires could be characterized only after the peak T cell response. In the small 56-69-year group, the increase in depth fell short of significance, most likely because of low power. Reportedly, close to half of the unique spike-specific TCRs recognized epitopes lying outside the regions that are mutated in the B.1.351 and B.1.1.7 variants.

CDR3 length: 16 amino acids, cysteine to phenylalanine. The DNA shown is the 48-base CDR3, in frame from base 1. Trimming at the junction amounts to 3 bases on V and 7 bases on J, and the germline ends lie 21 bases apart. From a lookup of the germline V gene, CDR1 and CDR2 are SNHLY and FYNNEI. Turning to this clone: The antigen it recognizes is unknown. The sample holds no much larger clone one base away, and base qualities are not on file.

Read against the paper, the sample's time point label means: baseline before first vaccination. Samples from vaccinated people were obtained from the UK trials COV001 and COV002, which included a single-blind randomized controlled phase 2/3 trial of AZD1222 (ChAdOx1 nCoV-19) in healthy adults. For TCRbeta chain sequencing, PBMC samples were collected from trial participants at day 0 and at day 28 after the second dose. The sequence is built from TRBV2 and TRBJ2-5, and TRBD1 may be the D gene, going by 6 matching bases. This receptor was identified in an adult in good health. Source: peripheral blood, taken on day 0 of AZD1222 vaccination. The nucleotides read TGTGCCAGCAGTGAGGCTCAGGGACATACTGGGGGGACCCAGTACTTC. This gives the protein CASSEAQGHTGGTQYF. The full variable domain, completed from the reference TRBV2 and TRBJ2-5 proteins outside the CDR3, reads EPEVTQTPSHQVTQMGQEVILRCVPISNHLYFYWYRQILGQKVEFLVSFYNNEISEKSEIFDDQFSVERPDGSNFTLKIRSTKLEDSAMYFCASSEAQGHTGGTQYFGPGTRLLVL.